Following are 21 T cell receptor beta chains from one sample sequenced in a study of T cell repertoires in cytomegalovirus infection. What these receptors recognize is not known. TCRdb passed the reads through MiXCR, listing each CDR3 protein once. The sample lists 550,000 to 850,000 distinct CDR3 sequences; roughly a third were seen once. The source was cultured PBMCs, collected from culture after CMV antigen stimulation. Every receptor here comes from a human donor in good health (CMV status not recorded). Some clones in this sample may be carry-over from other donors' samples.

This clonotype was found a few times. CDR3 in amino acids: CASSLGQAIEKLFF. The CDR3 DNA is TGTGCCAGCAGTTTGGGGCAGGCGATTGAAAAACTGTTTTTT. The chain is built from TRBV12-3 or TRBV12-4 and TRBJ1-4, with D perhaps matching TRBD1 (5 bases). V lost 3 bases and J 7 bases, leaving 12 bases between the germline ends. The CDR3 is 14 residues long.

V usage is TRBV5-1 and J usage is TRBJ2-3; 9 bases match TRBD2. Germline CDR1 is SGHRS and CDR2 is YFSETQ. The junction had 12 bases not matched to a gene; V was cut back by 4 bases and J by 0 bases. This CDR3 is built from 18 residues. The CDR3 bases are TGCGCCAGCAGCCGATTGAGTAGCGGGGGCCTTAGCACAGATACGCAGTATTTT. This encodes CASSRLSSGGLSTDTQYF.

This clonotype was counted ten times or more. The rearrangement links TRBV28 to TRBJ2-7; D possibly corresponds to TRBD2 (5 bases). The CDR3 sequence is 10 residues long. Trimming cost V 10 bases and J 5 bases, with 9 bases left between them. CDR1 and CDR2 from the germline V gene are MDHEN and SYDVKM. The chain's CDR3 is CATGVDEQYF. For the CDR3, the DNA is TGTGCCACCGGGGTGGACGAGCAGTACTTC.

The chain combines TRBV20-1 with TRBJ1-2; TRBD1 matches 8 bases. This CDR3 spans 13 amino acids. With V trimmed by 0 bases and J by 4 bases, 1 base remained unmatched. From germline, CDR1 is DFQATT and CDR2 SNEGSKA (reference sequence). CDR3 residues: CSARDQGAYGYTF. The CDR3 DNA reads as TGCAGTGCTAGAGATCAGGGGGCCTATGGCTACACCTTC.

V usage is TRBV6-5 and J usage is TRBJ2-3, with unresolved D. Trimming stripped 5 bases from V and 1 base from J, with 16 bases between. The CDR3 has 16 amino acids. Per the germline V gene, CDR1 is MNHEY and CDR2 is SVGAGI. CDR3 residues: CASSRGTTLGTDTQYF. Here the CDR3 DNA reads TGTGCCAGCAGTCGTGGTACGACGCTTGGCACAGATACGCAGTATTTT.

This clonotype showed up many times. The chain combines TRBV7-2 with TRBJ1-1; no clear D. V dropped 2 bases and J dropped 5 bases, with 12 bases sitting between them. The CDR3 spans 14 residues. CDR1 is SGHTA, CDR2 FQGNSA, per germline. In nucleotides, the CDR3 is TGTGCCAGCAGCTTAAACGCACAGCTGACTGAAGCTTTCTTT. Its protein is CASSLNAQLTEAFF. Full variable domain (outside the CDR3, taken from reference TRBV7-2 and TRBJ1-1): GAGVSQSPSNKVTEKGKDVELRCDPISGHTALYWYRQSLGQGLEFLIYFQGNSAPDKSGLPSDRFSAERTGGSVSTLTIQRTQQEDSAVYLCASSLNAQLTEAFFGQGTRLTVV.

The rearrangement joins TRBV27 to TRBJ2-3, with a tentative D call TRBD1 (6 bases). The CDR3 sequence is 16 residues long. In germline, CDR1 is MNHEY, CDR2 SMNVEV (reference sequence). The germline V and J ends were trimmed by 8 bases and 5 bases, with 23 bases remaining between them. As DNA, the CDR3 is TGTGCCAGCGGGCCGTTCAGGGACACCGTAGGAGATACGCAGTATTTT. As protein: CASGPFRDTVGDTQYF.

The table lists this clonotype with a few counts. The chain links TRBV15 to TRBJ1-2, with 9 bases aligning to TRBD1. J lost 6 bases, V lost 0 bases, and 5 bases had no gene match. Germline V lookup: CDR1 LNHNV, CDR2 YYDKDF (reference sequence). The length of the CDR3 is 15 residues. The CDR3 is CATSRDRQGGDGYTF. DNA for the CDR3: TGTGCCACCAGCAGAGATCGACAGGGGGGGGATGGCTACACCTTC. The full variable domain, completed using reference TRBV15 and TRBJ1-2, is DAMVIQNPRYQVTQFGKPVTLSCSQTLNHNVMYWYQQKSSQAPKLLFHYYDKDFNNEADTPDNFQSRRPNTSFCFLDIRSPGLGDTAMYLCATSRDRQGGDGYTFGSGTRLTVV.

This clonotype was seen a few times. The chain recombines TRBV7-2 with TRBJ2-1, with D hard to call. V was shortened by 0 bases and J by 3 bases, with 6 bases between the two germline ends. The CDR3 loop spans 14 amino acids. CDR1 and CDR2 (germline): SGHTA, FQGNSA. The CDR3 protein is CASSLATIYNEQFF. The CDR3, as DNA: TGTGCCAGCAGCTTAGCGACGATCTACAATGAGCAGTTCTTC. Full variable domain (outside the CDR3, taken from reference TRBV7-2 and TRBJ2-1): GAGVSQSPSNKVTEKGKDVELRCDPISGHTALYWYRQSLGQGLEFLIYFQGNSAPDKSGLPSDRFSAERTGGSVSTLTIQRTQQEDSAVYLCASSLATIYNEQFFGPGTRLTVL.

This clonotype was seen many times. This chain uses TRBV7-2 with TRBJ2-5; weak D call: TRBD2 (6 bases). Germline V gene sequence: CDR1 SGHTA, CDR2 FQGNSA. This CDR3 region has 14 residues. V lost 7 bases and J 2 bases, leaving 14 bases between the germline ends. CDR3 sequence (DNA): TGTGCCAGCACCGGAGGGCCAATTCAAGAGACCCAGTACTTC. Its translation is CASTGGPIQETQYF.

The chain employs TRBV6-1 and TRBJ1-5; D is unresolved. CDR3 length: 14 amino acids. Germline V gene sequence: CDR1 MNHNS, CDR2 SASEGT. Trimming cost V 3 bases and J 6 bases, with 12 bases left between them. The chain's CDR3 is CASSEYGPGQPQHF. The CDR3 nucleotides read TGTGCCAGCAGTGAGTATGGGCCCGGTCAGCCCCAGCATTTT.

The chain couples TRBV7-6 to TRBJ2-2; D gene ambiguous. Germline assignment: CDR1 SGHVS and CDR2 FNYEAQ. The germline V and J ends were trimmed by 1 base and 3 bases, with 3 bases remaining between them. The CDR3 covers 13 residues. CDR3 residues: CASSLVDTGELFF. The DNA for the CDR3 is TGTGCCAGCAGCTTAGTGGACACCGGGGAGCTGTTTTTT.

This chain links TRBV2 with TRBJ1-4; D remains ambiguous. This CDR3 is built from 15 residues. Germline V gene sequence: CDR1 SNHLY, CDR2 FYNNEI. V lost 8 bases to trimming and J lost 5 bases, with 18 bases between them. CDR3 in DNA: TGTGCCAGCCGTAGCTCAAGGCTCGGGAATGAAAAACTGTTTTTT. Translated, it gives CASRSSRLGNEKLFF. Variable domain in full (rest from reference TRBV2 and TRBJ1-4): EPEVTQTPSHQVTQMGQEVILRCVPISNHLYFYWYRQILGQKVEFLVSFYNNEISEKSEIFDDQFSVERPDGSNFTLKIRSTKLEDSAMYFCASRSSRLGNEKLFFGSGTQLSVL.

The chain carries TRBV4-3 and TRBJ1-1; 8 positions agree with TRBD1. Germline V gene data show CDR1 as LGHNA and CDR2 as YSLEER. This CDR3 is built from 16 residues. J was trimmed by 5 bases and V by 0 bases; bases with no gene match: 8. The CDR3 coding sequence is TGCGCCAGCAGCCAAGATCCGGGACAGGCAAGAACTGAAGCTTTCTTT. Protein sequence: CASSQDPGQARTEAFF.

The chain carries TRBV29-1 and TRBJ2-2; the D gene is possibly TRBD2 (5 bases). Germline lookup yields CDR1 SQVTM and CDR2 ANQGSEA. Trimming cost V 0 bases and J 6 bases, with 17 bases left between them. The CDR3 is 16 amino acids. In DNA, the CDR3 is TGCAGCGTTGAAGATATCACGGGAAGGATCCCCGGGGAGCTGTTTTTT. Translation: CSVEDITGRIPGELFF.

This rearrangement joins TRBV20-1 to TRBJ2-5, with 8 positions matching TRBD2. This CDR3 comprises 12 residues. Trimming took 8 bases from V and 6 from J; bases not matched to a gene: 8. From germline, CDR1 is DFQATT and CDR2 SNEGSKA (reference sequence). The CDR3 nucleotides read TGCAGTTCCGGGGGGGGATTGCAGACCCAGTACTTC. It yields the protein CSSGGGLQTQYF.

This clonotype occurred many times. The J gene is TRBJ1-6, the V gene TRBV7-2; a weak D match, TRBD1 (6 bases). Looked up from germline, CDR1 is SGHTA and CDR2 is FQGNSA. The CDR3 loop spans 13 amino acids. Trimming pared 5 bases from V and 8 bases from J, leaving 10 bases between. The CDR3 loop is CASSLRQDSPLHF. In nucleotides, the CDR3 is TGTGCCAGCAGCCTAAGACAGGATTCACCCCTCCACTTT.

The chain links TRBV4-1 to TRBJ2-1; tentatively, D is TRBD2 (5 bases). Trimming left V 5 bases short and J 0 bases short, with 11 bases between. There are 15 residues in the CDR3. The germline V gene has CDR1 MGHRA and CDR2 YSYEKL. CDR3 DNA: TGCGCCAGCAGCACCGAGCGGAGCTCCTACAATGAGCAGTTCTTC. It specifies CASSTERSSYNEQFF.

This clonotype occurred once. This sequence joins TRBV3-1 and TRBJ2-7; D is unresolved. The germline V gene encodes CDR1 LGHDT and CDR2 YNNKEL (reference sequence). The CDR3 spans 12 residues. The germline V and J ends were trimmed by 2 bases and 6 bases, with 8 bases remaining between them. This chain's CDR3 is CASSQMGGEQYF. The CDR3 DNA reads as TGTGCCAGCAGCCAAATGGGCGGCGAGCAGTACTTC.

This chain links TRBV6-1 with TRBJ2-1; no definite D call. Per germline, CDR1 MNHNS and CDR2 SASEGT. This CDR3 is built from 11 residues. With 6 bases removed from V and 5 bases from J, the gap between germline ends came to 5 bases. CDR3 region: CASRDDNEQFF. The CDR3, as DNA: TGTGCCAGCAGGGATGACAATGAGCAGTTCTTC.

The gene calls are TRBV12-3 or TRBV12-4 and TRBJ1-1; D gene ambiguous. The CDR3 runs 14 residues. V was trimmed by 7 bases and J by 8 bases, leaving 20 bases between them. The CDR3: CASKGGSGGGEAFF. CDR3 nucleotide sequence: TGTGCCAGCAAGGGTGGTTCCGGAGGCGGAGAAGCTTTCTTT.